One and the same sample provided the 14 T cell receptor beta chains below, sequenced in a study of T-cell reconstitution after alpha-beta-depleted transplantation in children. As it was prepared, the TCRbeta library received unique molecular identifiers. Using its own MiXCR run on the PCR reads, TCRdb lists one record per CDR3 protein. The top ten hold approximately 38% of the sample, which has nearly 350,000 distinct CDR3 sequences, about 16% seen once. The starting material was PBMCs, mostly from graft donor cells, obtained 360 days after TCRalphabeta/CD19-depleted stem cell transplant. The origin of the receptors is a male patient aged 2 to 10 who had a stem cell transplant for acute lymphoblastic leukemia, so the T cells may come from the graft donor.

The chain employs TRBV12-3 or TRBV12-4 and TRBJ2-7; D gene ambiguous. Deletions cut 1 base from V and 2 bases from J, with 12 bases between. CDR3 length equals 15 residues. CDR3 in amino acids: CASSLGVAGPYEQYF. In DNA form, the CDR3 reads TGTGCCAGCAGTTTAGGAGTAGCCGGACCCTACGAGCAGTACTTC.

The chain joins TRBV18 to TRBJ2-1, with TRBD1 matching over 7 bases. Germline CDR1 reads KGHSH; CDR2 reads LQKENI. J gave up 1 base and V 4 bases, and 4 bases lay outside the gene matches. The CDR3 covers 15 residues. CDR3 sequence reads: CASSRGQKSYNEQFF. CDR3 sequence (DNA): TGTGCCAGCTCACGGGGACAGAAGTCCTACAATGAGCAGTTCTTC.

The V gene is TRBV28, the J gene TRBJ2-1; the D is unclear. Germline V gene data show CDR1 as MDHEN and CDR2 as SYDVKM. Trimming took 10 bases from V and 5 from J, leaving 15 bases between them. CDR3 length: 13 residues. Here the CDR3 reads CATLWGLNNEQFF. Here the CDR3 DNA reads TGTGCCACCCTCTGGGGTCTTAACAATGAGCAGTTCTTC.

This clonotype turned up a few times. The J gene is TRBJ2-7, the V gene TRBV6-2 or TRBV6-3; 14 bases agree with TRBD2. Looked up from germline, CDR1 is MNHEY and CDR2 is SVGEGT. Losses at the gene ends were 7 bases for V and 7 bases for J; bases not matched to a gene: 15. This CDR3 is 17 amino acids long. The CDR3 spells CASTQYLSGTSGSEQYF. The CDR3, as DNA: TGTGCCAGCACCCAGTACCTCTCCGGGACTAGCGGGAGTGAGCAGTACTTC.

The V and J genes are TRBV24-1 and TRBJ2-5; D unresolved. V was cut by 5 bases and J by 1 base, with 13 bases left in between. The CDR3 loop spans 15 amino acids. Germline V gives CDR1 KGHDR, CDR2 SFDVKD. As DNA, the CDR3 is TGTGCCACCAGTGTCACTCCACAGAGCCAAGAGACCCAGTACTTC. This encodes CATSVTPQSQETQYF.

This clonotype has just a few counts. J is TRBJ2-6 and V is TRBV12-3 or TRBV12-4; perhaps D is TRBD1 or TRBD2 (6 bases each). The CDR3 has 16 residues. Trimming pared 3 bases from V and 4 bases from J, leaving 13 bases between. Here the CDR3 reads CASSLRGASGANVLTF. The CDR3 DNA is TGTGCCAGCAGTTTGAGGGGGGCTTCCGGGGCCAACGTCCTGACTTTC.

This chain uses TRBV4-2 with TRBJ1-1; D call uncertain. The CDR3 covers 16 residues. Trimming took off 1 base at V and 4 bases at J, with 16 bases between the two ends. CDR1 and CDR2 (germline): LGHNA, YNFKEQ. CDR3 in DNA: TGTGCCAGCAGCCAAGTCGGCGGGAAACGGGGCACTGAAGCTTTCTTT. Translated: CASSQVGGKRGTEAFF.

This clonotype occurred a few times. One junction end disagrees with the germline gene, perhaps due to a read error. The chain combines TRBV29-1 with TRBJ2-3, with 7 bases matching TRBD1. CDR3 length: 10 residues. Germline CDR1 and CDR2: SQVTM and ANQGSEA. The CDR3 loop is CSVQDREQYF. The CDR3 DNA reads TGCAGCGTTCAAGACAGGGAGCAGTATTTT.

The rearrangement links TRBV2 to TRBJ1-1, with 8 bases that match TRBD1. This CDR3 contains 15 residues. Unmatched junction bases numbered 11, after V lost 6 bases and J lost 5 bases. The germline V gene encodes CDR1 SNHLY and CDR2 FYNNEI. The CDR3: CASRTGTGGGTEAFF. In nucleotides, the CDR3 is TGTGCCAGCAGGACCGGGACAGGAGGGGGAACTGAAGCTTTCTTT.

This clonotype has only a few counts. The chain combines TRBV13 with TRBJ2-1; D possibly matches TRBD1 or TRBD2 (5 bases each). There are 16 residues in the CDR3. Trimming took off 4 bases at V and 3 bases at J, with 16 bases between the two ends. Germline CDR1 is PRHDT and CDR2 is FYEKMQ (reference sequence). In nucleotides, the CDR3 is TGTGCCAGCAGCTCACCCCCCGGGACGTTCTACAATGAGCAGTTCTTC. It translates to CASSSPPGTFYNEQFF.

This clonotype showed up just a few times. This sequence joins TRBV7-9 and TRBJ1-4, with D perhaps TRBD1 (5 bases). The CDR3 contains 13 residues. V lost 5 bases to trimming and J lost 6 bases, with 10 bases between them. Germline V lookup: CDR1 SEHNR, CDR2 FQNEAQ (reference sequence). This CDR3 is CASSGGIDEKLFF. The CDR3 nucleotides are TGTGCCAGCAGCGGGGGTATCGATGAAAAACTGTTTTTT.

The chain employs TRBV6-5 and TRBJ2-5, with no clear D. V lost 6 bases and J 2 bases, leaving 16 bases between the germline ends. This CDR3 is 15 amino acids long. Germline lookup yields CDR1 MNHEY and CDR2 SVGAGI. The CDR3 protein is CASSSHGSFQETQYF. The CDR3 bases are TGTGCCAGCAGCTCACACGGGTCCTTTCAAGAGACCCAGTACTTC.

In DNA, the CDR3 is TGCAGTGCTAGAAGTAGAAGGACTAGCGGGATATACAATGAGCAGTTCTTC. Translated: CSARSRRTSGIYNEQFF. The J gene is TRBJ2-1, the V gene TRBV20-1; TRBD2 agrees at 12 bases. With 2 bases clipped from V and 4 bases from J, the junction kept 9 bases outside the gene matches. The CDR3 is 17 residues long. CDR1 DFQATT and CDR2 SNEGSKA come from the germline V gene (reference sequence).

The chain is built from TRBV30 and TRBJ2-7, with D hard to call. CDR1 GTSNPN and CDR2 SVGIG come from the germline V gene (reference sequence). The CDR3 has 16 amino acids. Trimming removed 3 bases from V and 4 bases from J, with 22 bases in between. The CDR3 here is CAWSRIQASRFYEQYF. The DNA of the CDR3 is TGTGCCTGGAGCCGCATTCAGGCTAGTCGGTTTTACGAGCAGTACTTC.